Listed here are 12 T cell receptor beta chains from one sample, sequenced in a study of T cells in Graves' hyperthyroidism and ophthalmopathy. Amplification of TCR beta CDR3 regions was performed using RNA transcripts as template. During a first-round RT-PCR of the TCR CDR3, the HTBI primer set was used. TCRdb called the multiplex PCR reads again in MiXCR, with one record for every CDR3 protein. The profile shows 250,000 to 300,000 distinct CDR3 sequences, about a sixth of them singletons. Material: blood. These receptors were collected from a woman aged 55-70 years with Graves' ophthalmopathy.

In its sample, this clonotype was seen many times. The chain joins TRBV20-1 to TRBJ2-7, with 12 positions matching TRBD1. Germline V gene sequence: CDR1 DFQATT, CDR2 SNEGSKA (reference sequence). Trimming took 5 bases from V and 4 from J; bases not matched to a gene: 9. The length of the CDR3 is 15 residues. CDR3 nucleotide sequence: TGCAGTGCTCCTAAAGGGACAGGGGGCTTGTACGAGCAGTACTTC. Its protein product is CSAPKGTGGLYEQYF.

This clonotype has at least ten counts. This chain connects TRBV7-9 to TRBJ2-5; a possible D gene is TRBD2 (7 bases). Germline assignment: CDR1 SEHNR and CDR2 FQNEAQ (reference sequence). Trimming pared 7 bases from V and 0 bases from J, leaving 15 bases between. The CDR3 covers 15 residues. The chain's CDR3 is CASTQGGGYQETQYF. Here the CDR3 DNA reads TGTGCCAGCACCCAAGGGGGGGGCTACCAAGAGACCCAGTACTTC.

The V and J genes are TRBV20-1 and TRBJ1-1; 10 bases map to TRBD1. The CDR3 consists of 15 residues. Losses at the gene ends were 4 bases for V and 8 bases for J; bases not matched to a gene: 13. Germline lookup yields CDR1 DFQATT and CDR2 SNEGSKA (reference sequence). CDR3 sequence: CSAIRQGAYVMEAFF. The DNA of the CDR3 is TGCAGTGCTATCAGACAGGGGGCGTATGTGATGGAAGCTTTCTTT.

The J gene is TRBJ1-2, the V gene TRBV7-2, with 10 bases identical to TRBD1. The CDR3 length is 14 residues. Trimming removed 3 bases from V and 7 bases from J; junction bases left unmatched: 5. Germline V lookup: CDR1 SGHTA, CDR2 FQGNSA. The DNA of the CDR3 is TGTGCCAGCAGCTTCCGGACAGGGGGTAGTGGCTACACCTTC. It codes for CASSFRTGGSGYTF.

This clonotype was recorded many times. This chain links TRBV7-2 with TRBJ1-6; D not resolved. The germline CDR1 and CDR2 sequences are SGHTA and FQGNSA. Trimming shortened V by 2 bases and J by 8 bases, and 7 bases separated the two germline ends. CDR3 size: 13 residues. CDR3 nucleotide sequence: TGTGCCAGCAGCTTATATACGGATTCACCCCTCCACTTT. Amino acid sequence: CASSLYTDSPLHF.

The chain uses TRBV7-2 and TRBJ1-2; D may be TRBD1 (6 bases). CDR3 length: 15 amino acids. The V gene's germline CDR1 is SGHTA and CDR2 FQGNSA. The V gene lost 5 bases and the J gene lost 0 bases, with 13 bases spanning the gap. Here the CDR3 reads CASSNPQGANYGYTF. The CDR3 bases are TGTGCCAGCAGCAACCCACAGGGAGCTAACTATGGCTACACCTTC.

J is TRBJ1-2 and V is TRBV6-2 or TRBV6-3; D gene ambiguous. The CDR3 consists of 14 residues. Per germline, CDR1 MNHEY and CDR2 SVGEGT. V gave up 6 bases and J gave up 0 bases, with 11 bases separating them. CDR3 sequence: CASRPQRTNYGYTF. The CDR3 region has the DNA TGTGCCAGCAGACCCCAGAGGACTAACTATGGCTACACCTTC.

The table lists this clonotype with many counts. This sequence joins TRBV20-1 and TRBJ2-5, with D unresolved. This CDR3 is 11 amino acids long. The germline CDR1 and CDR2 sequences are DFQATT and SNEGSKA (reference sequence). The V gene lost 4 bases and the J gene lost 5 bases, with 8 bases spanning the gap. CDR3 nucleotides: TGCAGTGCTAATCAGTGGGAGACCCAGTACTTC. Translated, it gives CSANQWETQYF.

This clonotype appeared many times. V usage is TRBV6-2 or TRBV6-3 and J usage is TRBJ1-2, with D uncertain. The V and J ends lost 7 bases and 6 bases respectively, with 9 bases between them. The length of the CDR3 is 11 residues. Germline assignment: CDR1 MNHEY and CDR2 SVGEGT. The CDR3 spells CASNSMHGYTF. CDR3 sequence (DNA): TGTGCCAGCAACAGCATGCATGGCTACACCTTC.

This clonotype was seen ten or more times. The chain combines TRBV10-3 with TRBJ2-5; 9 bases map to TRBD1. There are 14 residues in the CDR3. Trimming cost V 10 bases and J 3 bases; bases outside gene matches: 9. CDR1 is ENHRY, CDR2 SYGVKD, per germline. The CDR3 coding sequence is TGTGCCACCGCCGGGACAGGGAACAAAGAGACCCAGTACTTC. It yields the protein CATAGTGNKETQYF.

This clonotype was picked up many times. The V and J genes are TRBV12-5 and TRBJ2-1, with D tentatively TRBD1 (5 bases). The V end was cut by 6 bases, the J end by 5 bases, with 11 bases between. This CDR3 comprises 13 residues. The germline CDR1 and CDR2 sequences are LGHNT and FRNRAP. The CDR3 protein is CASGQDKDNEQFF. For the CDR3, the DNA is TGTGCTAGTGGACAGGATAAGGACAATGAGCAGTTCTTC. Full variable domain (missing parts from reference TRBV12-5 and TRBJ2-1): DARVTQTPRHKVTEMGQEVTMRCQPILGHNTVFWYRQTMMQGLELLAYFRNRAPLDDSGMPKDRFSAEMPDATLATLKIQPSEPRDSAVYFCASGQDKDNEQFFGPGTRLTVL.

This clonotype came up many times. The chain combines TRBV12-3 or TRBV12-4 with TRBJ2-7, with D perhaps matching TRBD1 (6 bases). Between the trimmed V and J ends, which lost 8 bases and 0 bases, there was a span of 17 bases. CDR3 length: 15 residues. CDR3 nucleotide sequence: TGTGCCAGCCTCGATTCGGGACAACACTCCTACGAGCAGTACTTC. Translating it yields CASLDSGQHSYEQYF.